Below, one T cell receptor beta chain is given with its context. Its antigen target is currently unknown. Per-base qualities were not stored, and no clone one base away is much larger. Each collaborating institution followed its own protocols to collect whole blood in K2EDTA tubes. For TCRbeta analysis, collaborators shipped samples as frozen whole blood, isolated PBMCs, or DNA extracted from either of those sample types. The sample belongs to a study of blood T cell repertoires in COVID-19 (dated by TCRdb to the early 2020s). Regarding the research as a whole: Samples covering the acute and convalescent phases of COVID-19 were provided by collaborators in the United States, Italy and Spain. The prospective study material was composed of cDNA or gDNA derived from T cells, B-cell-depleted T cells, or PBMCs. Subjects who had been exposed to COVID-19, were actively infected with it, or had recovered from it provided the deeply sampled blood TCRbeta repertoires that made up the dataset. The repertoires were made available in a free public database intended to serve as a resource for research on the immune response to SARS-CoV-2. The samples were drawn from the first 160 participants of the ongoing ImmuneRACE study and from over 950 subjects provided by 6 global collaborators. Sample metadata almost always included a de-identified subject ID, COVID-19 status, age in years and sex. Where HLA class I and class II types were available, the types were taken from metadata supplied by the sample provider, not from assay-based typing.

The CDR3 measures 16 amino acids from cysteine to phenylalanine. Kept here is only the CDR3 DNA, which spans 48 bases and is read in frame from base 1. A distance of 14 bases separates the germline ends of V and J, which lose 3 bases and 5 bases respectively. Looking up the germline V gene yields CDR1 KGHSH and CDR2 LQKENI. TCRbeta CDR3 regions were amplified from genomic DNA by means of the immunoSEQ Assay, a bias-controlled multiplex PCR. The paper's data handling went like this. The number of nucleated cells in each sample was estimated by amplification of reference gene primers within the assay. Sequence reads were collapsed and filtered to measure the absolute abundance of every unique TCRbeta CDR3 rearrangement. For each sample, productive Simpson clonality was calculated as the square root of Simpson's diversity index across productive rearrangements. TCRdb retrieved this table from immuneACCESS and kept in-frame rearrangements only. Not all clones are present; in checked studies, unresolved V genes account for under half, and no reason is known for the remainder. V, J and clone size are taken as reported in that table, and D and trimming were inferred from the DNA itself. The sample table holds around 68,000 clones, of which 85% to 90% were seen once. More than 2.5% of the sample goes to the ten largest clones.

Broad study findings and their caveats: The amount of clinical and demographic metadata varied by source and participant and was provided uncurated.

The sequencing input was peripheral blood. The clonotype was recovered from a man in his fifties with acute or convalescent COVID-19. Here the chain combines TRBV18 and TRBJ1-6, with TRBD1 tentatively as D gene (6 bases match). CDR3 reads: CASSPMDSRNNSPLHF. The bases are TGTGCCAGCTCACCCATGGACAGTCGAAATAATTCACCCCTCCACTTT.